What follows describes a single TCR beta chain. Its antigen is still unknown. The assay was immunoSEQ multiplex PCR, and TCRdb's table has in-frame clones only and misses some. The table shows under 1,100,000 clones, with roughly 80% occurring only once. This sample stems from a study of shared clonotypes between healthy human individuals. In the study overall: Per donor, three plates held CD4 naive cells, three held CD4 memory, two held CD8 naive and one held CD8 memory.

Germline CDR1 SGHRS, CDR2 YFSETQ. This CDR3 is built from 13 residues. The V end was cut by 0 bases, the J end by 3 bases, with 6 bases between. Findings of the study overall: Represented diversity, genetic and exposure-history alike, was limited by few donors. Among non-shared clonotypes, generation probabilities were lower than among those shared by all four donors.

The sequence came from a man aged 18-30 years in good health. The sample consisted of memory CD4+ T cells sorted from blood. Subset indicated: CD45RA-negative fraction. The chain carries TRBV5-1 and TRBJ1-1; unclear D gene. The CDR3 is CASSLALDTEAFF. In DNA form, the CDR3 reads TGCGCCAGCAGCTTGGCCTTGGACACTGAAGCTTTCTTT.